What follows are 6 T cell receptor beta chains derived from one specimen sequenced in a study of response to subunit inactivated influenza vaccine. TCRdb re-called the RT-PCR reads through MiXCR, storing one row per CDR3 protein. This repertoire shows 860,000 or so distinct CDR3 sequences, 21% found once; its top ten account for about 10%. Sequenced material: PBMCs from blood, taken about 5 days after vaccination. These receptors were collected from a man aged 45 to 65 who received an inactivated influenza vaccine.

The chain employs TRBV7-6 and TRBJ2-5; a possible D gene is TRBD2 (6 bases). The CDR3 contains 16 residues. V shed 2 bases and J shed 1 base, with 14 bases lying between them. Germline V lookup: CDR1 SGHVS, CDR2 FNYEAQ. The CDR3 coding sequence is TGTGCCAGCAGCTTATCGGTCTTGGGGGGCCAAGAGACCCAGTACTTC. Protein product: CASSLSVLGGQETQYF.

This clonotype was counted between two and nine times. The chain carries TRBV18 and TRBJ2-3, with D perhaps assigned TRBD1 or TRBD2 (6 bases each). Trimming stripped 3 bases from V and 6 bases from J, with 10 bases between. The CDR3 totals 13 residues. From germline, CDR1 is KGHSH and CDR2 LQKENI. The CDR3 DNA is TGTGCCAGCTCACCCCGGGGGCTTGATACGCAGTATTTT. Encoded protein: CASSPRGLDTQYF. Complete variable domain (other parts from reference TRBV18 and TRBJ2-3): NAGVMQNPRHLVRRRGQEARLRCSPMKGHSHVYWYRQLPEEGLKFMVYLQKENIIDESGMPKERFSAEFPKEGPSILRIQQVVRGDSAAYFCASSPRGLDTQYFGPGTRLTVL.

This rearrangement joins TRBV5-6 to TRBJ2-3; 8 bases are a match to TRBD2. Germline CDR1 SGHDT, CDR2 YYEEEE. This CDR3 region has 18 residues. V lost 0 bases, J lost 6 bases, and 15 bases stayed unmatched. CDR3 coding DNA: TGTGCCAGCAGCTTGGGGCCGGGGAGCGGGAGATCCCCGGATACGCAGTATTTT. The encoded protein is CASSLGPGSGRSPDTQYF.

On this clonotype: The germline gene is not matched at one end of the junction; a read error may be the cause. The chain carries TRBV14 and TRBJ2-7; D is unclear. The CDR3 is made up of 11 amino acids. The V gene's germline CDR1 is SGHDN and CDR2 FVKESK. CDR3 nucleotides: TGTGCCAGCAGCCAAGGACGTGAGCTGTACTTC. This sequence encodes CASSQGRELYF.

V gene TRBV10-2 combines with J gene TRBJ2-3; D is ambiguous. The V gene's germline CDR1 is WSHSY and CDR2 SAAADI. V was shortened by 8 bases and J by 0 bases, with 15 bases between the two germline ends. The CDR3 spans 15 residues. The CDR3 sequence: CASLPDFSSTDTQYF. As DNA, the CDR3 is TGCGCCAGCCTTCCGGATTTCTCTAGCACAGATACGCAGTATTTT.

This clonotype was detected a few times. The gene calls are TRBV10-3 and TRBJ2-7; 8 nucleotides match TRBD2. V trimming: 10 bases; J trimming: 4 bases; junction bases outside the gene matches: 12. CDR3 length: 14 residues. Germline-derived CDR1 and CDR2 are ENHRY and SYGVKD. CDR3 nucleotides: TGTGCCACCACGAGCGGGAGCGGTAGATACGAGCAGTACTTC. Its protein is CATTSGSGRYEQYF.